Sequencing of this TCR beta chain was carried out in a study of blood T cells in healthy people across ages. Worth noting for this clonotype: Antigen: not known.

Broader study findings: Measured against age, TCR beta diversity per million T cells decreased in a roughly linear manner.

Next came a second PCR, run for about 6 to 12 cycles, which used a sample-barcoded 5' primer along with a J-beta primer mix. From the 5' RACE reads, TCRdb called clonotypes with MiXCR, one entry per CDR3 protein. The table includes over a million distinct CDR3 sequences, less than 50% detected once. Trimming removed 6 bases from V and 0 bases from J, with 15 bases in between. Germline V lookup: CDR1 MNHEY, CDR2 SVGAGI. The CDR3 loop spans 16 amino acids. The TCR was taken from a woman between 55 and 75 years old in good health. Material: blood. The chain carries TRBV6-5 and TRBJ1-5; TRBD1 is a possible D gene (5 bases). The CDR3 here is CASSLKGHPSNQPQHF. DNA of the CDR3: TGTGCCAGCAGCCTAAAAGGACACCCTAGCAATCAGCCCCAGCATTTT.